These 14 T cell receptor beta chains were sequenced from one sample in a study of T cells after yellow fever vaccination. Via MiXCR, TCRdb re-called the 5' RACE reads, giving one row per CDR3 protein. The sample lists 250,000 to 350,000 distinct CDR3 sequences, around 8.6% seen once, with 3% to 4% in the top ten. The specimen was CD4+ T cells sorted from PBMCs, collected 5 days after the yellow fever booster vaccination. These receptors all come from a man aged 18 to 29 who received the YFV17D yellow fever vaccine.

This clonotype was seen a handful of times. CDR3: CASSQGDGVRTETQYF. The CDR3 DNA is TGCGCCAGCAGCCAAGGAGACGGGGTTCGGACAGAGACCCAGTACTTC. The J gene is TRBJ2-5, the V gene TRBV4-3, with D possibly TRBD2 on 5 matching bases. Per germline, CDR1 LGHNA and CDR2 YSLEER. V lost 1 base, J lost 4 bases, and 16 bases lay in between. The CDR3 has 16 amino acids.

This clonotype was observed at least ten times. This chain joins TRBV6-8 and TRBJ1-1; tentatively, D is TRBD1 (6 bases). Germline V CDR1 and CDR2: MNHGY, SAAAGT. The CDR3 length is 17 residues. V lost 2 bases and J lost 3, with 19 bases in between. Written as DNA, the CDR3 is TGTGCCAGCAGTTACCTTTTCGTGGGGGGCGGCGACACTGAAGCTTTCTTT. Translated: CASSYLFVGGGDTEAFF.

This sequence joins TRBV7-8 and TRBJ2-1, with D tentatively TRBD2 (6 bases). The V end was cut by 3 bases, the J end by 4 bases, with 13 bases between. The CDR3 has 15 amino acids. From germline, CDR1 is SGHVS and CDR2 FQNEAQ. In DNA form, the CDR3 reads TGTGCCAGCAGCTTTTCCGCGGGGTCGTACAATGAGCAGTTCTTC. Translated: CASSFSAGSYNEQFF. The whole variable domain, remainder taken from reference TRBV7-8 and TRBJ2-1, is GAGVSQSPRYKVAKRGQDVALRCDPISGHVSLFWYQQALGQGPEFLTYFQNEAQLDKSGLPSDRFFAERPEGSVSTLKIQRTQQEDSAVYLCASSFSAGSYNEQFFGPGTRLTVL.

The chain joins TRBV30 to TRBJ1-5; tentative D call: TRBD1 (6 bases). Trimming left V 8 bases short and J 3 bases short, with 14 bases between. Germline V CDR1 and CDR2: GTSNPN, SVGIG (reference sequence). The CDR3 contains 13 residues. CDR3 amino acids: CAASGGANQPQHF. DNA of the CDR3: TGTGCCGCCTCTGGGGGGGCCAATCAGCCCCAGCATTTT.

The chain combines TRBV7-9 with TRBJ2-7, with 8 nucleotides matching TRBD2. The germline CDR1 and CDR2 sequences are SEHNR and FQNEAQ (reference sequence). This CDR3 is built from 16 residues. After removal of 5 bases from V and 0 bases from J, the junction contained 9 bases not matched to a gene. The CDR3 is CASSRGAGGGSYEQYV. The DNA for the CDR3 is TGTGCCAGCAGCCGAGGCGCGGGGGGAGGCTCCTACGAGCAGTACGTC.

This clonotype was seen at least ten times. The CDR3 DNA sequence: TGCAGTGCTGGTATTATTTCCAAAAACATTCAGTACTTC. Protein product: CSAGIISKNIQYF. The chain is built from TRBV20-1 and TRBJ2-4; D not certain. The germline gives CDR1 DFQATT, CDR2 SNEGSKA (reference sequence). Trimming pared 5 bases from V and 2 bases from J, leaving 10 bases between. This CDR3 has 13 amino acids.

A few counts support this clonotype. The V call is TRBV4-3, the J call TRBJ1-1; possible D gene TRBD1, 5 bases. The CDR3 totals 15 residues. The germline V and J ends were trimmed by 0 bases and 6 bases, with 14 bases remaining between them. The germline V gene has CDR1 LGHNA and CDR2 YSLEER. The CDR3 DNA reads TGCGCCAGCAGCCAAGAAGGCAGGGCGGGGGCTGAAGCTTTCTTT. Amino acid sequence: CASSQEGRAGAEAFF.

This clonotype was detected many times. The chain recombines TRBV12-3 or TRBV12-4 with TRBJ2-6; 12 positions match TRBD2. V gave up 2 bases and J gave up 2 bases; unmatched junction bases: 1. The CDR3 sequence is 17 residues long. Written as DNA, the CDR3 is TGTGCCAGCAGTTTACTAGCGGGGGGGCCTGGGGCCAACGTCCTGACTTTC. It is translated as CASSLLAGGPGANVLTF.

The table lists this clonotype with many counts. The rearrangement joins TRBV21-1 to TRBJ2-7; the tabulated D call, TRBD2, remains unverified against the DNA. TRBV21-1 is annotated as a pseudogene. The CDR3 sequence is 16 residues long. CDR3 residues: CASTPTPPGSTYEQYF. In DNA form, the CDR3 reads TGTGCCAGCACCCCAACCCCACCCGGGAGCACCTACGAGCAGTACTTC.

This chain uses TRBV20-1 with TRBJ2-1; 9 bases fit TRBD1. The germline CDR1 and CDR2 sequences are DFQATT and SNEGSKA (reference sequence). V shed 3 bases and J 3 bases; nucleotides not matched to a gene: 6. The CDR3 extends over 15 amino acids. The CDR3 here is CSASGGQGFYNEQFF. As DNA, the CDR3 is TGCAGTGCTAGTGGGGGACAGGGTTTCTACAATGAGCAGTTCTTC.

The rearrangement joins TRBV24-1 to TRBJ2-3; 9 positions agree with TRBD1. Germline lookup yields CDR1 KGHDR and CDR2 SFDVKD. Trimming at V came to 9 bases and at J to 6 bases, leaving 6 bases not matched to a gene. The CDR3 has 13 residues. CDR3 in amino acids: CATGEQGADTQYF. The CDR3, as DNA: TGTGCCACCGGAGAACAGGGGGCCGATACGCAGTATTTT.

This clonotype appeared a few times. The chain couples TRBV7-2 to TRBJ2-6, with TRBD1 matching 9 bases. Germline V gene lookup returns CDR1 SGHTA and CDR2 FQGNSA. The CDR3 covers 16 residues. V shed 5 bases, J shed 4 bases, and the junction held 6 bases outside the gene matches. The CDR3 DNA reads as TGTGCCAGCAGCCTCGGGACAGGGTCCGGGGCCAACGTCCTGACTTTC. It translates to CASSLGTGSGANVLTF.

The chain combines TRBV7-2 with TRBJ1-1; the D gene is possibly TRBD1 (5 bases). With 1 base removed from V and 7 bases from J, the gap between germline ends came to 10 bases. Per the germline V gene, CDR1 is SGHTA and CDR2 is FQGNSA. The length of the CDR3 is 13 residues. CDR3 sequence reads: CASSLVGRGEAFF. DNA of the CDR3: TGTGCCAGCAGCTTAGTGGGGCGGGGTGAAGCTTTCTTT.

This clonotype was detected many times. The J gene is TRBJ1-2, the V gene TRBV5-1, with D perhaps matching TRBD1 (6 bases). V was pared by 4 bases and J by 4 bases, with 11 bases between. Germline V CDR1 and CDR2: SGHRS, YFSETQ. CDR3 length: 13 residues. The CDR3 sequence is CASSPTGPYGYTF. The CDR3 bases are TGCGCCAGCAGCCCGACAGGACCCTATGGCTACACCTTC.